Following are 18 T cell receptor beta chains from one sample sequenced in a study of blood T cell repertoires in COVID-19. Only in-frame clones appear in the TCRdb table, and some are missing; sequencing was by immunoSEQ multiplex PCR. Seen here are some 490,000 clones, approximately 86% observed once, and the top ten hold 6.5% to 9.5%. The sequenced sample was PBMCs or T cells enriched from blood (not recorded which). The source of these receptors is an older woman who had recovered from COVID-19.

V is TRBV12-5 and J is TRBJ1-1; D gene uncertain. CDR3 length equals 14 residues. Trimming left V 6 bases short and J 5 bases short, with 16 bases between. CDR1 and CDR2 from the germline V gene are LGHNT and FRNRAP. The CDR3 protein is CASGEGGERTEAFF. DNA of the CDR3: TGTGCTAGTGGCGAAGGCGGTGAAAGGACTGAAGCTTTCTTT.

The rearrangement joins TRBV2 to TRBJ2-1; D perhaps matches TRBD1 (5 bases). V was trimmed by 7 bases and J by 2 bases, leaving 9 bases between them. Germline lookup yields CDR1 SNHLY and CDR2 FYNNEI. There are 13 residues in the CDR3. CDR3 in DNA: TGTGCCAGCACAGGGCATACCTACAATGAGCAGTTCTTC. Protein sequence: CASTGHTYNEQFF.

The chain recombines TRBV19 with TRBJ1-3, with D possibly matching TRBD1 (5 bases). The CDR3 is made up of 14 amino acids. The V end lost 5 bases, the J end lost 2 bases, and 10 bases lay between the germline ends. Germline CDR1 reads LNHDA; CDR2 reads SQIVND (reference sequence). The CDR3 region is CASSDSHTGNTIYF. CDR3 coding DNA: TGTGCCAGTAGTGACAGTCACACTGGAAACACCATATATTTT.

The chain links TRBV5-5 to TRBJ2-6; 7 bases match TRBD1. J gave up 0 bases and V 1 base, and 10 bases lay outside the gene matches. CDR1 SGHKS and CDR2 YYEKEE come from the germline V gene (reference sequence). CDR3 length: 19 amino acids. DNA of the CDR3: TGTGCCAGCAGCTTGAGTTGGGACAGCCGAACCTCTGGGGCCAACGTCCTGACTTTC. It yields the protein CASSLSWDSRTSGANVLTF.

V and J are TRBV4-1 and TRBJ1-2; D is unclear. This CDR3 is 13 amino acids long. The V gene's germline CDR1 is MGHRA and CDR2 YSYEKL. The V end lost 5 bases, the J end lost 4 bases, and 11 bases lay between the germline ends. CDR3 in amino acids: CASSSSGFYGYTF. In DNA, the CDR3 is TGCGCCAGCAGCTCATCAGGATTCTATGGCTACACCTTC.

The genes are TRBV19 and TRBJ1-5; 7 bases agree with TRBD1. The CDR3 length is 16 residues. Looked up from germline, CDR1 is LNHDA and CDR2 is SQIVND (reference sequence). J was trimmed by 6 bases and V by 1 base; bases with no gene match: 9. Here the CDR3 reads CASSIVTGAFGQPQHF. The CDR3 DNA reads as TGTGCCAGTAGTATAGTTACAGGGGCGTTTGGTCAGCCCCAGCATTTT.

The chain carries TRBV7-9 and TRBJ2-3, with D possibly TRBD1 on 5 matching bases. Per germline, CDR1 SEHNR and CDR2 FQNEAQ (reference sequence). The CDR3 is 13 amino acids. V shed 4 bases and J shed 6 bases, with 11 bases lying between them. CDR3 coding DNA: TGTGCCAGCAGCTATGACAGCGCGGATACGCAGTATTTT. Translated, it gives CASSYDSADTQYF.

The chain carries TRBV4-2 and TRBJ1-6; D is unresolved. Germline V gene data show CDR1 as LGHNA and CDR2 as YNFKEQ. The CDR3 extends over 16 amino acids. Between the trimmed V and J ends, which lost 0 bases and 0 bases, there was a span of 6 bases. The CDR3 nucleotides read TGTGCCAGCAGCCAAGAGTCGAGCTCCTATAATTCACCCCTCCACTTT. Its translation: CASSQESSSYNSPLHF.

The V gene is TRBV9, the J gene TRBJ2-4, with D possibly matching TRBD1 (5 bases). The V and J ends lost 2 bases and 0 bases respectively, with 15 bases between them. Germline lookup yields CDR1 SGDLS and CDR2 YYNGEE. The CDR3 consists of 17 residues. Here the CDR3 DNA reads TGTGCCAGCAGCGTTGGGCAGGGCTTACTAGCCAAAAACATTCAGTACTTC. As protein: CASSVGQGLLAKNIQYF. The variable domain in full, completed from reference TRBV9 and TRBJ2-4, reads DSGVTQTPKHLITATGQRVTLRCSPRSGDLSVYWYQQSLDQGLQFLIQYYNGEERAKGNILERFSAQQFPDLHSELNLSSLELGDSALYFCASSVGQGLLAKNIQYFGAGTRLSVL.

The DNA of the CDR3 is TGTGCCAGCAGAACGGAGCGGGGGAGCACAGATACGCAGTATTTT. It encodes CASRTERGSTDTQYF. This chain links TRBV2 with TRBJ2-3; TRBD2 agrees at 8 bases. With 6 bases clipped from V and 0 bases from J, the junction kept 5 bases outside the gene matches. Germline values: CDR1 SNHLY, CDR2 FYNNEI. The CDR3 has 15 residues.

The chain has TRBV12-5 and TRBJ1-1, with D perhaps matching TRBD1 (5 bases). V lost 0 bases and J lost 0, with 20 bases in between. CDR3 length equals 19 residues. Germline-derived CDR1 and CDR2 are LGHNT and FRNRAP. The CDR3 here is CASGLVIGQGLYMNTEAFF. In nucleotides, the CDR3 is TGTGCTAGTGGTTTGGTAATTGGGCAGGGCCTCTACATGAACACTGAAGCTTTCTTT.

This chain joins TRBV7-9 and TRBJ1-2; 8 bases line up with TRBD1. Germline CDR1 reads SEHNR; CDR2 reads FQNEAQ (reference sequence). The CDR3 covers 14 residues. The V gene end was trimmed by 6 bases and the J gene end by 8 bases; junction bases not matched to a gene: 11. The DNA for the CDR3 is TGTGCCAGCAGTCGGACAGGGTCCCGACAGGGCTACACCTTC. It translates to CASSRTGSRQGYTF.

The chain links TRBV5-5 to TRBJ2-1; 11 positions match TRBD2. This CDR3 has 15 residues. Germline V lookup: CDR1 SGHKS, CDR2 YYEKEE (reference sequence). J lost 10 bases, V lost 0 bases, and 6 bases had no gene match. Written as DNA, the CDR3 is TGTGCCAGCAGCTTGGGGCTAGCGGGGGGCACGGAGCAGTTCTTC. Translating gives CASSLGLAGGTEQFF. The complete variable domain, with remaining parts taken from reference TRBV5-5 and TRBJ2-1, reads DAGVTQSPTHLIKTRGQQVTLRCSPISGHKSVSWYQQVLGQGPQFIFQYYEKEERGRGNFPDRFSARQFPNYSSELNVNALLLGDSALYLCASSLGLAGGTEQFFGPGTRLTVL.

The V and J genes are TRBV25-1 and TRBJ2-5; tentative D call: TRBD1 (6 bases). The CDR3 is made up of 14 amino acids. Germline V CDR1 and CDR2: MGHDK, SYGVNS. V was clipped by 6 bases and J by 0 bases, with 11 bases between them. For the CDR3, the DNA is TGTGCCAGCAGCATAGGGGGAAACCAAGAGACCCAGTACTTC. Amino acids: CASSIGGNQETQYF.

The V gene is TRBV12-5, the J gene TRBJ2-1; TRBD2 might be the D (5 bases). Germline lookup yields CDR1 LGHNT and CDR2 FRNRAP. Trimming left V 1 base short and J 3 bases short, with 16 bases between. The CDR3 is 17 amino acids. The CDR3 bases are TGTGCTAGTGGTTTGGCCTCGGACTCCGGATTCTACAATGAGCAGTTCTTC. Encoded protein: CASGLASDSGFYNEQFF.

V is TRBV12-3 or TRBV12-4 and J is TRBJ2-7; 11 positions match TRBD1. V lost 6 bases, J lost 6 bases, and 1 base stayed unmatched. The CDR3 spans 12 residues. CDR3 coding DNA: TGTGCCAGCAGAGGACAGGGGGCCGAGCAGTACTTC. As protein: CASRGQGAEQYF.

The genes are TRBV18 and TRBJ2-1, with 11 bases fitting TRBD2. The CDR3 consists of 17 residues. The V gene's germline CDR1 is KGHSH and CDR2 LQKENI. V was pared by 3 bases and J by 5 bases, with 9 bases of the junction left unmatched. CDR3 sequence reads: CASSPSFVAGGNNEQFF. The CDR3 nucleotides are TGTGCCAGCTCACCTTCCTTTGTAGCGGGGGGGAACAATGAGCAGTTCTTC.

The chain couples TRBV29-1 to TRBJ2-7, with TRBD1 as a possible D gene (6 bases). Per germline, CDR1 SQVTM and CDR2 ANQGSEA. The CDR3 is 13 amino acids. V lost 7 bases, J lost 7 bases, and 20 bases lay in between. CDR3 coding DNA: TGCAGCGGGGTAGCAGGGGTCCTACGGGAGCAGTACTTC. Protein product: CSGVAGVLREQYF.